This passage covers 23 T cell receptor beta chains from one sample sequenced in a study of cytotoxic CD8 clonotypes in ibrutinib-treated CLL. Here immunoSEQ multiplex PCR was the method, and the copy in TCRdb shows in-frame clones only, minus some. The table has approximately 140,000 clones, around three quarters seen once. The source was PBMCs, collected after 12 months of ibrutinib treatment. Source of these receptors: a human donor with chronic lymphocytic leukemia.

The rearrangement joins TRBV29-1 to TRBJ1-4, with 7 nucleotides matching TRBD1. After removal of 7 bases from V and 7 bases from J, the junction contained 12 bases not matched to a gene. The CDR3 loop spans 14 amino acids. The germline gives CDR1 SQVTM, CDR2 ANQGSEA. The CDR3 spells CSARRNRGGEKLFF. In DNA, the CDR3 is TGCAGCGCCAGAAGAAACAGGGGAGGTGAAAAACTGTTTTTT.

The chain recombines TRBV6-1 with TRBJ1-2, with D unresolved. Trimming cost V 2 bases and J 5 bases, with 9 bases left between them. Germline lookup yields CDR1 MNHNS and CDR2 SASEGT. The CDR3 contains 13 residues. CDR3 bases: TGTGCCAGCAGTGAAAACTGGGTGTATGGCTACACCTTC. Amino acid sequence: CASSENWVYGYTF.

V is TRBV7-9 and J is TRBJ2-7; D not resolved. The CDR3 runs to 13 residues. V lost 7 bases and J 0 bases, leaving 10 bases between the germline ends. From germline, CDR1 is SEHNR and CDR2 FQNEAQ (reference sequence). CDR3 residues: CASKTRSSYEQYF. CDR3 DNA sequence: TGTGCCAGCAAGACCCGAAGCTCCTACGAGCAGTACTTC. Full variable domain (remainder filled in from reference TRBV7-9 and TRBJ2-7): DTGVSQNPRHKITKRGQNVTFRCDPISEHNRLYWYRQTLGQGPEFLTYFQNEAQLEKSRLLSDRFSAERPKGSFSTLEIQRTEQGDSAMYLCASKTRSSYEQYFGPGTRLTVT.

The chain couples TRBV20-1 to TRBJ2-7; D uncertain. Germline CDR1 is DFQATT and CDR2 is SNEGSKA (reference sequence). Trimming cost V 6 bases and J 2 bases, with 8 bases left between them. This CDR3 is 11 amino acids long. In DNA, the CDR3 is TGCAGTGCCCCAGTAGCCTACGAGCAGTACTTC. Translating gives CSAPVAYEQYF.

The gene calls are TRBV7-8 and TRBJ2-7, with D possibly TRBD2 on 6 matching bases. Germline loops: CDR1 SGHVS, CDR2 FQNEAQ. This CDR3 is 12 amino acids long. Trimming took off 3 bases at V and 6 bases at J, with 9 bases between the two ends. CDR3 amino acids: CASSFAEGEQYF. The CDR3 DNA is TGTGCCAGCAGCTTTGCGGAGGGCGAGCAGTACTTC.

This chain connects TRBV6-1 to TRBJ1-3; D is perhaps TRBD1 (5 bases). Trimming took 5 bases from V and 2 from J, leaving 13 bases between them. The CDR3 runs 15 residues. The V gene's germline CDR1 is MNHNS and CDR2 SASEGT. CDR3 DNA: TGTGCCAGCAGTACCGGGACCTCGGCTGGAAACACCATATATTTT. It specifies CASSTGTSAGNTIYF.

This clone has only a few counts. The rearrangement uses TRBV29-1 and TRBJ2-7; maybe TRBD1 (5 bases). Germline V CDR1 and CDR2: SQVTM, ANQGSEA. Deletions cut 4 bases from V and 7 bases from J, with 17 bases between. This CDR3 is built from 13 residues. The CDR3 nucleotides read TGCAGCGTTGCCAGGGCCCTAGTTGAGGAGCAGTACTTC. Translating it yields CSVARALVEEQYF.

V and J are TRBV30 and TRBJ2-3; D is possibly TRBD1 or TRBD2 (5 bases each). The CDR3 is 16 amino acids. Trimming took 0 bases from V and 2 from J, leaving 15 bases between them. In germline, CDR1 is GTSNPN, CDR2 SVGIG (reference sequence). CDR3 sequence (DNA): TGTGCCTGGAGTGTTTTCGGGACGACTTTCACAGATACGCAGTATTTT. This encodes CAWSVFGTTFTDTQYF.

This rearrangement joins TRBV5-8 to TRBJ2-5; D is undetermined. The germline V gene encodes CDR1 SGHTS and CDR2 YDEGEE. There are 14 residues in the CDR3. The V end was cut by 0 bases, the J end by 7 bases, with 13 bases between. The DNA for the CDR3 is TGTGCCAGCAGCTTGGTTTGGGGATCTGGGACCCAGTACTTC. Its protein is CASSLVWGSGTQYF.

The gene calls are TRBV14 and TRBJ1-6; 9 bases agree with TRBD1. The germline V gene has CDR1 SGHDN and CDR2 FVKESK. The CDR3 length is 14 residues. The ends lost 7 bases at V and 6 bases at J; junction bases unmatched: 4. DNA for the CDR3: TGTGCCAGCAAAACAGGGGGCCTTAATTCACCCCTCCACTTT. As protein: CASKTGGLNSPLHF.

The rearrangement links TRBV11-3 to TRBJ2-7; no definite D call. V lost 1 base and J lost 1, with 8 bases in between. CDR1 and CDR2 from the germline V gene are SGHNT and YENEEA. The CDR3 has 14 amino acids. The CDR3 DNA is TGTGCCAGCAGCTTAGGGCCCTCTTCCTACGAGCAGTACTTC. It specifies CASSLGPSSYEQYF.

This clone turned up a few times. The CDR3 loop is CASSPGQGNTEAFF. Written as DNA, the CDR3 is TGTGCCAGCTCACCGGGACAGGGCAACACTGAAGCTTTCTTT. The rearrangement joins TRBV18 to TRBJ1-1, with 9 bases aligning to TRBD1. J was trimmed by 2 bases and V by 3 bases; bases with no gene match: 1. The CDR3 covers 14 residues. Looked up from germline, CDR1 is KGHSH and CDR2 is LQKENI. Full variable domain (remainder filled in from reference TRBV18 and TRBJ1-1): NAGVMQNPRHLVRRRGQEARLRCSPMKGHSHVYWYRQLPEEGLKFMVYLQKENIIDESGMPKERFSAEFPKEGPSILRIQQVVRGDSAAYFCASSPGQGNTEAFFGQGTRLTVV.

The V gene is TRBV7-9, the J gene TRBJ1-2; 9 nucleotides match TRBD1. The V and J ends lost 6 bases and 7 bases, in that order; junction bases with no gene match: 6. The germline V gene encodes CDR1 SEHNR and CDR2 FQNEAQ (reference sequence). The CDR3 is made up of 13 amino acids. Here the CDR3 DNA reads TGTGCCAGCAGGTCACAGGGGGCTGGTGGCTACACCTTC. Its translation: CASRSQGAGGYTF.

This chain connects TRBV5-1 to TRBJ1-5; D remains ambiguous. Trimming stripped 0 bases from V and 5 bases from J, with 6 bases between. The CDR3 spans 13 residues. Per the germline V gene, CDR1 is SGHRS and CDR2 is YFSETQ. The CDR3 spells CASSLAFDQPQHF. DNA of the CDR3: TGCGCCAGCAGCTTGGCCTTTGATCAGCCCCAGCATTTT.

With regard to this clone: This specimen includes other DNA sequences encoding the same CDR3. The V gene is TRBV11-2, the J gene TRBJ1-1; D gene ambiguous. This CDR3 comprises 12 residues. The V and J ends lost 0 bases and 5 bases respectively, with 4 bases between them. Germline values: CDR1 SGHAT, CDR2 FQNNGV. The CDR3 DNA reads as TGTGCCAGCAGCTTAGATTTGACTGAAGCTTTCTTT. Amino acid sequence: CASSLDLTEAFF.

This clone came up once. V usage is TRBV6-4 and J usage is TRBJ1-6; 8 nucleotides match TRBD1. Per germline, CDR1 MRHNA and CDR2 SNTAGT. Unmatched junction bases numbered 4, after V lost 9 bases and J lost 6 bases. This CDR3 region has 13 residues. CDR3 nucleotides: TGTGCCAGTCGGACAGGGTCTAATTCACCCCTCCACTTT. Amino acid sequence: CASRTGSNSPLHF.

The J gene is TRBJ2-7, the V gene TRBV6-5, with D possibly being TRBD1 (6 bases). Germline lookup yields CDR1 MNHEY and CDR2 SVGAGI. Trimming left V 2 bases short and J 4 bases short, with 18 bases between. The CDR3 covers 16 residues. The CDR3: CASSYTRTVTLYEQYF. The CDR3 DNA reads as TGTGCCAGCAGTTACACAAGGACAGTAACGTTGTACGAGCAGTACTTC.

The V and J genes are TRBV4-1 and TRBJ1-5, with D tentatively TRBD1 (5 bases). This CDR3 has 15 amino acids. Per the germline V gene, CDR1 is MGHRA and CDR2 is YSYEKL. The ends were cut back, 7 bases at V and 0 bases at J, with 13 bases in the middle. The CDR3 DNA reads TGCGCCAGCACCCGACAGCCAGATAGCAATCAGCCCCAGCATTTT. Protein product: CASTRQPDSNQPQHF.

This rearrangement joins TRBV19 to TRBJ1-1; D unclear. V was shortened by 6 bases and J by 1 base, with 9 bases between the two germline ends. The CDR3 is made up of 13 amino acids. Germline V lookup: CDR1 LNHDA, CDR2 SQIVND (reference sequence). CDR3: CASSDTPNTEAFF. CDR3 DNA: TGTGCCAGTAGCGACACCCCGAACACTGAAGCTTTCTTT.

This clone has a single count. The chain employs TRBV4-1 and TRBJ1-2; unclear D gene. Germline V CDR1 and CDR2: MGHRA, YSYEKL. The CDR3 is made up of 14 amino acids. Deletions cut 0 bases from V and 7 bases from J, with 12 bases between. CDR3 sequence (DNA): TGCGCCAGCAGCCAAGATCCGGCAGGCGGTGGCTACACCTTC. This sequence encodes CASSQDPAGGGYTF.

The rearrangement joins TRBV4-1 to TRBJ1-1; the D gene is possibly TRBD1 (5 bases). CDR3 length: 14 amino acids. Germline CDR1 is MGHRA and CDR2 is YSYEKL. V lost 3 bases and J lost 3, with 11 bases in between. The CDR3 nucleotides are TGCGCCAGCAGCCAGCGGGCAGGGTACACTGAAGCTTTCTTT. Translating gives CASSQRAGYTEAFF.

V is TRBV5-4 and J is TRBJ1-1, with a weak D call TRBD1 (6 bases). V lost 5 bases to trimming and J lost 14 bases, with 22 bases between them. The CDR3 is made up of 13 amino acids. Germline CDR1 is SGHNT and CDR2 is YYREEE (reference sequence). The CDR3: CASSKSPDSPYFF. Here the CDR3 DNA reads TGTGCCAGCAGTAAAAGTCCGGACAGCCCCTACTTCTTT.

This chain joins TRBV27 and TRBJ2-1; 7 bases are a match to TRBD2. Germline V gene data show CDR1 as MNHEY and CDR2 as SMNVEV (reference sequence). V dropped 8 bases and J dropped 4; count of bases not matched to a gene: 8. The CDR3 sequence is 14 residues long. The CDR3 DNA sequence: TGTGCCAGCGGCGAAGCGGGATCTTACAATGAGCAGTTCTTC. Protein: CASGEAGSYNEQFF.